Given below is one T cell receptor beta chain in context. V was clipped by 3 bases and J by 5 bases, with 17 bases between them. CDR1 is SGHAT, CDR2 FQNNGV, per germline. The CDR3 is 16 amino acids. Only in-frame clones appear in the TCRdb table, and some are missing; sequencing was by immunoSEQ multiplex PCR. Of 75,000 to 90,000 clones listed, about 83% were seen once; the top ten hold around 1.5%. The sample comes from a study of OX40 agonist ivuxolimab in advanced cancers. Study-level background: As their treatment, patients were administered ivuxolimab, an agonistic anti-OX40 (CD134) antibody. Those treated in dose escalation had hepatocellular carcinoma, melanoma, renal cell cancer or head and neck cancer. One patient with hepatocellular carcinoma and two with cutaneous melanoma, three in all, had partial responses.

The sequence was collected from an adult with an advanced solid tumor such as melanoma, head and neck, liver or kidney cancer. Sequenced material: CD4+ or CD8+ T cells sorted from blood, taken in a trial of the OX40 agonist ivuxolimab. This chain uses TRBV11-2 with TRBJ2-1, with a weak D call TRBD2 (7 bases). DNA for the CDR3: TGTGCCAGCAGCTTTCGTTTACAGGGAGGGAACAATGAGCAGTTCTTC. It codes for CASSFRLQGGNNEQFF. Full variable domain (remainder filled in from reference TRBV11-2 and TRBJ2-1): EAGVAQSPRYKIIEKRQSVAFWCNPISGHATLYWYQQILGQGPKLLIQFQNNGVVDDSQLPKDRFSAERLKGVDSTLKIQPAKLEDSAVYLCASSFRLQGGNNEQFFGPGTRLTVL.